The 9 T cell receptor beta chains given below trace back to one sample, sequenced in a study of CD8 T cells in ankylosing spondylitis. Via MiXCR, TCRdb re-called the 5' RACE reads, giving one row per CDR3 protein. The sample shows around 120,000 distinct CDR3 sequences, around 15% of them seen only once. Sample: blood, either unsorted or a sorted T cell fraction (not recorded which). These receptors were collected from a female donor with ankylosing spondylitis or in good health (not recorded which).

This clonotype was seen more than once but under ten times. V and J are TRBV5-6 and TRBJ1-6; 10 bases are a match to TRBD1. The ends lost 4 bases at V and 7 bases at J; junction bases unmatched: 8. This CDR3 is 16 amino acids long. CDR1 and CDR2 from the germline V gene are SGHDT and YYEEEE. Written as DNA, the CDR3 is TGTGCCAGCAGCGGACGGACAGGGGGTCGAAATTCACCCCTCCACTTT. Translating it yields CASSGRTGGRNSPLHF.

This chain links TRBV30 with TRBJ2-1, with TRBD2 matching over 14 bases. The V gene's germline CDR1 is GTSNPN and CDR2 SVGIG (reference sequence). After removal of 2 bases from V and 5 bases from J, the junction contained 2 bases not matched to a gene. This CDR3 region has 15 residues. The CDR3 DNA reads TGTGCCTGGAGTTGGGGACTAGCGGGGGACAATGAGCAGTTCTTC. Translated, it gives CAWSWGLAGDNEQFF.

This clonotype has more than one count but fewer than ten. This chain links TRBV4-2 with TRBJ2-1, with 9 bases fitting TRBD2. Germline V gives CDR1 LGHNA, CDR2 YNFKEQ. The length of the CDR3 is 17 residues. V trimming: 0 bases; J trimming: 4 bases; junction bases outside the gene matches: 7. CDR3 in DNA: TGTGCCAGCAGCCAAGATTGGCGGGGGGGCCAGTACAATGAGCAGTTCTTC. Its protein product is CASSQDWRGGQYNEQFF.

This clonotype was picked up many times. DNA of the CDR3: TGTGCCAGCAGCGAAAGGCTAACAGCCACTGAAGCTTTCTTT. It translates to CASSERLTATEAFF. This chain uses TRBV21-1 with TRBJ1-1. TRBV21-1 is tagged as a pseudogene. The CDR3 has 14 amino acids.

The chain links TRBV5-1 to TRBJ1-2; no reliable D call. The CDR3 sequence is 11 residues long. V was clipped by 0 bases and J by 8 bases, with 5 bases between them. Germline CDR1 SGHRS, CDR2 YFSETQ. The CDR3 spells CASSLDRGYTF. DNA of the CDR3: TGCGCCAGCAGCTTGGACCGAGGCTACACCTTC.

This clonotype came up a few times. The CDR3 region is CASSALSSYNEQFF. CDR3 bases: TGTGCCAGCAGTGCCCTAAGCTCCTACAATGAGCAGTTCTTC. The gene calls are TRBV2 and TRBJ2-1; D unresolved. V was shortened by 4 bases and J by 0 bases, with 7 bases between the two germline ends. The CDR3 sequence is 14 residues long. Germline-derived CDR1 and CDR2 are SNHLY and FYNNEI.

On this clonotype: One junction end disagrees with the germline gene, perhaps due to a read error. The V gene is TRBV27, the J gene TRBJ2-2, with D tentatively TRBD2 (5 bases). This CDR3 region has 16 residues. CDR1 and CDR2 from the germline V gene are MNHEY and SMNVEV (reference sequence). The CDR3, as DNA: TGTGCCAGCAGTTTATTCGGGCGGACGAACACCGGGGAGCTGTTTTTC. Translated: CASSLFGRTNTGELFF.

The chain is built from TRBV5-1 and TRBJ2-1; the D is unclear. In germline, CDR1 is SGHRS, CDR2 YFSETQ. CDR3 length equals 14 residues. Trimming cost V 4 bases and J 4 bases, with 12 bases left between them. DNA for the CDR3: TGCGCCAGCAGCCTGTCTCTGGATTACAATGAGCAGTTCTTC. It encodes CASSLSLDYNEQFF.

This clonotype was observed a handful of times. This chain connects TRBV20-1 to TRBJ2-1; D gene uncertain. V shed 3 bases and J shed 6 bases, with 15 bases lying between them. This CDR3 contains 14 residues. Germline lookup yields CDR1 DFQATT and CDR2 SNEGSKA (reference sequence). The CDR3 loop is CSASFLTSGNEQFF. In nucleotides, the CDR3 is TGCAGTGCTAGTTTCCTCACAAGTGGCAATGAGCAGTTCTTC.